The 16 T cell receptor beta chains in this list originate from one sample, sequenced in a study of T cells in localized non-small cell lung cancer. Profiled with immunoSEQ multiplex PCR; TCRdb holds only in-frame clones, not every one. Of 15,000 or so clones detected, about four fifths appear once; the ten largest clones hold roughly 34%. The source material was peripheral blood, sampled before any cancer treatment. These receptors were obtained from a male donor at least 60 years old with stage III lung adenocarcinoma.

In this sample, this clone turned up a few times. The junction departs from germline at one end; a sequencing error may be responsible. The genes are TRBV5-4 and TRBJ2-7; D not resolved. CDR1 is SGHNT, CDR2 YYREEE, per germline (reference sequence). The CDR3 is made up of 14 amino acids. The DNA for the CDR3 is TGCGCCAGCAGCCAAGATCCAGGACCCTACGAGCAGTACTTC. Translation: CASSQDPGPYEQYF.

The chain joins TRBV2 to TRBJ2-7; 9 bases align to TRBD1. Germline V gene data show CDR1 as SNHLY and CDR2 as FYNNEI. V shed 6 bases and J 3 bases; nucleotides not matched to a gene: 3. The CDR3 spans 13 residues. In DNA form, the CDR3 reads TGTGCCAGCAGACAGGACAGGGGCTACGAGCAGTACTTC. Encoded protein: CASRQDRGYEQYF.

The CDR3 DNA is TGTGCCAGCAGCTTGGGGTTGGGCTCCTACGAGCAGTACTTC. Translated, it gives CASSLGLGSYEQYF. This chain uses TRBV5-4 with TRBJ2-7; D is undetermined. The CDR3 runs 14 residues. Germline V lookup: CDR1 SGHNT, CDR2 YYREEE (reference sequence). V dropped 0 bases and J dropped 0 bases, with 7 bases sitting between them.

This clone appeared a few times. V and J are TRBV30 and TRBJ1-5; D is undetermined. CDR3 length equals 12 residues. Deletions cut 2 bases from V and 9 bases from J, with 11 bases between. The germline V gene encodes CDR1 GTSNPN and CDR2 SVGIG (reference sequence). DNA for the CDR3: TGTGCCTGGAGTACTGATTCGCGGCCCCAGCATTTT. This translates into CAWSTDSRPQHF.

CDR3 in DNA: TGTGCACAGCAAGCGGGGTTGGCAGATACGCAGTATTTT. It codes for CAQQAGLADTQYF. The genes are TRBV30 and TRBJ2-3; 7 nucleotides align to TRBD2. The CDR3 is 13 amino acids. Germline V lookup: CDR1 GTSNPN, CDR2 SVGIG (reference sequence). Supplemented by reference TRBV30 and TRBJ2-3, the full variable domain reads SQTIHQWPATLVQPVGSPLSLECTVEGTSNPNLYWYRQAAGRGLQLLFYSVGIGQISSEVPQNLSASRPQDRQFILSSKKLLLSDSGFYLCAQQAGLADTQYFGPGTRLTVL.

The chain carries TRBV7-9 and TRBJ1-1; 8 bases align to TRBD1. Trimming cost V 5 bases and J 8 bases; bases outside gene matches: 10. The CDR3 is 14 residues long. CDR1 SEHNR and CDR2 FQNEAQ come from the germline V gene (reference sequence). CDR3: CASSDFGQGGEAFF. CDR3 nucleotide sequence: TGTGCCAGCAGCGACTTTGGACAGGGCGGCGAAGCTTTCTTT.

Notes on this clone: Relative to the germline gene, one junction end is altered; a read error may explain this. DNA of the CDR3: TGTGCTAGCAGCTTAGGCAGTAGCGGGGGGGCCCGGGAGACCCAGTACTTC. It translates to CASSLGSSGGARETQYF. V and J are TRBV7-7 and TRBJ2-5; 11 bases are shared with TRBD2. The CDR3 has 17 residues. The germline V gene has CDR1 SSHAT and CDR2 FNYEAQ (reference sequence).

With respect to this clone: Germline and junction disagree at one end, which may indicate a read error. This chain links TRBV5-1 with TRBJ2-5, with D perhaps TRBD1 or TRBD2 (6 bases each). The length of the CDR3 is 14 residues. Germline V CDR1 and CDR2: SGHRS, YFSETQ. CDR3 DNA sequence: TGTGCCAGCAGCTTGGGGGGCCGTGAGGAGACCCAGTACTTC. This sequence encodes CASSLGGREETQYF.

The chain carries TRBV7-9 and TRBJ2-5; 11 bases agree with TRBD2. Losses at the gene ends were 7 bases for V and 4 bases for J; bases not matched to a gene: 11. CDR1 and CDR2 (germline): SEHNR, FQNEAQ (reference sequence). CDR3 length equals 16 residues. The CDR3 loop is CASNPGLAVFLETQYF. CDR3 DNA sequence: TGTGCCAGCAATCCGGGACTAGCGGTTTTTCTAGAGACCCAGTACTTC.

This clone was detected a few times. V and J are TRBV5-1 and TRBJ2-7; 9 bases are shared with TRBD1. Looked up from germline, CDR1 is SGHRS and CDR2 is YFSETQ. V gave up 4 bases and J gave up 4 bases; unmatched junction bases: 3. This CDR3 contains 13 residues. The CDR3 sequence is CASSIGTGYEQYF. CDR3 in DNA: TGCGCCAGCAGCATCGGGACAGGGTACGAGCAGTACTTC.

The rearrangement uses TRBV5-4 and TRBJ1-6, with a possible D match to TRBD1 (5 bases). The germline V and J ends were trimmed by 2 bases and 6 bases, with 15 bases remaining between them. The germline CDR1 and CDR2 sequences are SGHNT and YYREEE (reference sequence). This CDR3 spans 16 amino acids. The DNA for the CDR3 is TGTGCCAGCAGCTTCGGGGCGGAGGCAATTAATTCACCCCTCCACTTT. It specifies CASSFGAEAINSPLHF.

The J gene is TRBJ1-5, the V gene TRBV11-2; maybe TRBD1 (6 bases). The germline gives CDR1 SGHAT, CDR2 FQNNGV. The CDR3 runs 14 residues. V lost 3 bases and J lost 7, with 13 bases in between. CDR3 amino acids: CASSFGGAGQPQHF. The CDR3 coding sequence is TGTGCCAGCAGCTTCGGGGGGGCGGGACAGCCCCAGCATTTT.

The chain is built from TRBV7-6 and TRBJ2-1; tentatively, D is TRBD1 or TRBD2 (5 bases each). Germline V gives CDR1 SGHVS, CDR2 FNYEAQ. The CDR3 contains 14 residues. Trimming removed 4 bases from V and 5 bases from J, with 12 bases in between. CDR3 sequence reads: CASSSRDGNNEQFF. The CDR3 nucleotides are TGTGCCAGCAGCTCCCGGGACGGGAACAATGAGCAGTTCTTC.

The chain has TRBV27 and TRBJ2-1; D tentatively fits TRBD1 or TRBD2 (5 bases each). Germline V gene lookup returns CDR1 MNHEY and CDR2 SMNVEV (reference sequence). The CDR3 is 15 residues long. V lost 2 bases and J lost 3, with 11 bases in between. CDR3 bases: TGTGCCAGCAGTTTACAGGGTGACTACTACAATGAGCAGTTCTTC. Translation gives CASSLQGDYYNEQFF.

The chain combines TRBV28 with TRBJ2-5, with 7 nucleotides matching TRBD1. V was pared by 3 bases and J by 4 bases, with 11 bases of the junction left unmatched. The CDR3 runs 16 residues. CDR1 and CDR2 (germline): MDHEN, SYDVKM. The chain's CDR3 is CASSFRGGQGGETQYF. DNA for the CDR3: TGTGCCAGCAGTTTCAGAGGGGGCCAGGGCGGAGAGACCCAGTACTTC.

The chain carries TRBV5-4 and TRBJ2-4, with a tentative D call TRBD1 (7 bases). The CDR3 sequence is 13 residues long. V was cut by 3 bases and J by 7 bases, with 11 bases left in between. CDR1 and CDR2 (germline): SGHNT, YYREEE (reference sequence). The DNA for the CDR3 is TGTGCCAGCAGCTCACAGGGGAGGAACATTCAGTACTTC. This translates into CASSSQGRNIQYF.